The 23 T cell receptor beta chains below were found in one sample sequenced in a study of blood T cells in healthy people across ages. Together with a sample-barcoded 5' primer, a J-beta primer mix was included in a second PCR lasting roughly 7 to 11 cycles. One entry per CDR3 protein, called by TCRdb with MiXCR from the 5' RACE reads. The sample records more than 800,000 distinct CDR3 sequences, around 30% being singletons. The sample was blood. The receptors were gathered from a woman older than 75 in good health.

In this sample, this clonotype turned up many times. V and J are TRBV7-2 and TRBJ1-2, with 10 bases lining up with TRBD1. The V gene's germline CDR1 is SGHTA and CDR2 FQGNSA. V lost 5 bases, J lost 6 bases, and 6 bases stayed unmatched. This CDR3 contains 14 residues. As DNA, the CDR3 is TGTGCCAGCAGCGCCGGACAGGGGGAGAATGGCTACACCTTC. It encodes CASSAGQGENGYTF.

Details on this clonotype: One junction end does not reproduce the germline sequence, and a read error may be involved. The V and J genes are TRBV12-3 or TRBV12-4 and TRBJ2-3; D not certain. This CDR3 contains 15 residues. CDR3 amino acids: CASSLPRGRTDAQYF. The CDR3, as DNA: TGTGCCAGCAGTTTGCCTAGAGGACGCACAGATGCGCAGTATTTT.

This clonotype has a count of ten or more. The chain couples TRBV3-1 to TRBJ2-7, with 11 bases that match TRBD2. V shed 4 bases, J shed 0 bases, and the junction held 5 bases outside the gene matches. The germline V gene has CDR1 LGHDT and CDR2 YNNKEL (reference sequence). The CDR3 consists of 16 residues. The CDR3 nucleotides read TGTGCCAGCAGCCCTCTAGCGGGGGGCTACTCCTACGAGCAGTACTTC. This translates into CASSPLAGGYSYEQYF.

As concerns this clonotype: An end of the junction differs from the germline gene, which may be a read error. This sequence joins TRBV28 and TRBJ2-4; TRBD2 might be the D (5 bases). Judging by the DNA end, TRBJ2-7 fits better; the J call may be wrong. Per the germline V gene, CDR1 is MDHEN and CDR2 is SYDVKM. This CDR3 is 13 amino acids long. CDR3 coding DNA: TGTGCCAACAGTTTAGGGAGCACCTACGAGCAGTACTTC. It encodes CANSLGSTYEQYF.

The CDR3 sequence is CSARRGAEADTQYF. For the CDR3, the DNA is TGCAGTGCTAGACGGGGGGCGGAGGCCGATACGCAGTATTTT. The chain employs TRBV20-1 and TRBJ2-3; D is possibly TRBD2 (7 bases). This CDR3 region has 14 residues. The V gene lost 2 bases and the J gene lost 6 bases, with 15 bases spanning the gap. Germline V gene lookup returns CDR1 DFQATT and CDR2 SNEGSKA (reference sequence).

This clonotype was recorded a few times. The V gene is TRBV7-2, the J gene TRBJ1-5; 9 nucleotides line up with TRBD1. The junction had 9 bases not matched to a gene; V was cut back by 0 bases and J by 3 bases. Looked up from germline, CDR1 is SGHTA and CDR2 is FQGNSA. There are 18 residues in the CDR3. The CDR3 reads CASSLAGTGTGSNQPQHF. CDR3 DNA sequence: TGTGCCAGCAGCTTAGCGGGGACCGGGACAGGGTCCAATCAGCCCCAGCATTTT.

Many counts were recorded for this clonotype. The genes are TRBV6-2 or TRBV6-3 and TRBJ2-7; D is uncertain. CDR1 MNHEY and CDR2 SVGEGT come from the germline V gene. The V and J ends lost 6 bases and 7 bases respectively, with 13 bases between them. The CDR3 totals 12 residues. The CDR3 here is CASSLSPAEQYF. As DNA, the CDR3 is TGTGCCAGCAGCCTGTCCCCGGCTGAGCAGTACTTC.

There are many counts of this clonotype. The chain has TRBV7-2 and TRBJ2-1, with TRBD2 matching over 7 bases. The CDR3 length is 15 residues. J gave up 9 bases and V 2 bases, and 10 bases lay outside the gene matches. The germline V gene has CDR1 SGHTA and CDR2 FQGNSA. CDR3 nucleotide sequence: TGTGCCAGCAGCTTAACCATAGGACTAGACAGTGAGCAGTTCTTC. Translating gives CASSLTIGLDSEQFF.

Ten or more counts support this clonotype. As DNA, the CDR3 is TGCGCCAGCGGAACGGGGGACACAGATACGCAGTATTTT. This translates into CASGTGDTDTQYF. The chain uses TRBV5-1 and TRBJ2-3; maybe TRBD2 (6 bases). Per germline, CDR1 SGHRS and CDR2 YFSETQ. This CDR3 spans 13 amino acids. V was clipped by 7 bases and J by 2 bases, with 11 bases between them.

This chain links TRBV12-3 or TRBV12-4 with TRBJ1-1, with a possible D match to TRBD1 (6 bases). Trimming took off 8 bases at V and 4 bases at J, with 17 bases between the two ends. The CDR3 consists of 14 residues. The chain's CDR3 is CASRRRGGPTEAFF. CDR3 coding DNA: TGTGCCAGCCGACGGAGGGGGGGGCCCACTGAAGCTTTCTTT.

The chain carries TRBV3-1 and TRBJ1-1, with TRBD1 matching over 8 bases. Germline trimming cut 5 bases from V and 0 bases from J; bases unmatched to any gene: 5. The CDR3 extends over 15 amino acids. Germline CDR1 LGHDT, CDR2 YNNKEL (reference sequence). CDR3 amino acids: CASSVDRAVNTEAFF. The CDR3 DNA is TGTGCCAGCAGCGTGGACAGGGCGGTGAACACTGAAGCTTTCTTT.

This clonotype was detected ten times or more. The CDR3 sequence: CASSLDGVPGTDTQYF. The CDR3 nucleotides read TGCGCCAGCAGCTTGGATGGGGTCCCGGGCACAGATACGCAGTATTTT. J is TRBJ2-3 and V is TRBV5-1; D gene unclear. Trimming stripped 0 bases from V and 1 base from J, with 12 bases between. The CDR3 has 16 residues. The germline CDR1 and CDR2 sequences are SGHRS and YFSETQ.

The chain combines TRBV6-5 with TRBJ2-1; 14 positions match TRBD2. V shed 9 bases and J 9 bases; nucleotides not matched to a gene: 13. This CDR3 has 16 amino acids. Germline V lookup: CDR1 MNHEY, CDR2 SVGAGI. CDR3 region: CASAPGLAGGLGEQFF. The DNA for the CDR3 is TGTGCCAGTGCCCCCGGACTAGCGGGAGGACTCGGTGAGCAGTTCTTC.

In the case of this clonotype: It may be a read error: a sequence one base away is much more abundant. V usage is TRBV27 and J usage is TRBJ2-3, with D perhaps assigned TRBD1 or TRBD2 (5 bases each). Trimming removed 5 bases at V and 5 bases at J, with 14 bases between. The CDR3 covers 14 residues. Germline V gene data show CDR1 as MNHEY and CDR2 as SMNVEV (reference sequence). The CDR3 bases are TGTGCCAGCAGTAAGGACGGGGCCGAAGATACGCAGTATTTT. Protein sequence: CASSKDGAEDTQYF.

Concerning this clonotype: An end of the junction does not agree with germline; a read error may underlie this. The rearrangement uses TRBV13 and TRBJ2-3; the D is unclear. The CDR3 consists of 13 residues. Looked up from germline, CDR1 is PRHDT and CDR2 is FYEKMQ (reference sequence). The CDR3 loop is CASSLRTSDAQYF. As DNA, the CDR3 is TGTGCCAGCAGCCTTAGGACCTCAGATGCGCAGTATTTT.

This clonotype was picked up many times. This chain links TRBV5-5 with TRBJ2-3; D gene uncertain. V lost 4 bases, J lost 2 bases, and 11 bases lay in between. The germline V gene encodes CDR1 SGHKS and CDR2 YYEKEE (reference sequence). This CDR3 region has 14 residues. The CDR3 DNA sequence: TGTGCCAGCAGCCATATCGGACCCACAGATACGCAGTATTTT. This codes for CASSHIGPTDTQYF.

Comments on this clonotype: A read error may explain this, as a much larger clone is one base away. The CDR3 nucleotides are TGTGCCAGCAGTTCCCAAGGACTAGCGAGGGCCGGTTACTACGAGCAGTACTTC. This codes for CASSSQGLARAGYYEQYF. The rearrangement joins TRBV6-2 or TRBV6-3 to TRBJ2-1; 9 bases align to TRBD2. The J call may be mistaken, given a closer DNA end match to TRBJ2-7. Germline-derived CDR1 and CDR2 are MNHEY and SVGEGT. CDR3 length equals 18 residues.

This clonotype was counted at least ten times. The gene calls are TRBV15 and TRBJ2-1; 7 nucleotides agree with TRBD2. The germline gives CDR1 LNHNV, CDR2 YYDKDF (reference sequence). The CDR3 has 16 residues. V shed 0 bases, J shed 8 bases, and the junction held 10 bases outside the gene matches. CDR3 sequence reads: CATSRDLKRGWDEQFF. For the CDR3, the DNA is TGTGCCACCAGCAGAGATTTAAAGCGGGGTTGGGATGAGCAGTTCTTC.

This clonotype was recorded once. The rearrangement uses TRBV9 and TRBJ1-2, with a weak D call TRBD1 (5 bases). Looked up from germline, CDR1 is SGDLS and CDR2 is YYNGEE. This CDR3 comprises 14 residues. V was trimmed by 4 bases and J by 5 bases, leaving 15 bases between them. The CDR3 coding sequence is TGTGCCAGCAGCCCGGACACTTACTCTTATGGCTACACCTTC. It yields the protein CASSPDTYSYGYTF.

The table lists this clonotype with many counts. The chain has TRBV12-3 or TRBV12-4 and TRBJ1-5; D remains unclear. Trimming shortened V by 3 bases and J by 3 bases, and 12 bases separated the two germline ends. CDR3 length: 15 amino acids. CDR3 in amino acids: CASSFSGVVNQPQHF. In nucleotides, the CDR3 is TGTGCCAGCAGTTTTTCAGGAGTCGTCAATCAGCCCCAGCATTTT.

This clonotype was detected many times. V usage is TRBV15 and J usage is TRBJ2-1, with D perhaps matching TRBD2 (6 bases). The CDR3 has 15 residues. The V end lost 0 bases, the J end lost 4 bases, and 10 bases lay between the germline ends. Germline CDR1 reads LNHNV; CDR2 reads YYDKDF (reference sequence). The CDR3 spells CATSRERDHYNEQFF. In DNA form, the CDR3 reads TGTGCCACCAGCAGAGAGCGGGACCATTACAATGAGCAGTTCTTC.

This clonotype has only one observation. This rearrangement joins TRBV14 to TRBJ1-1; D call uncertain. The CDR3 has 13 amino acids. Germline CDR1 is SGHDN and CDR2 is FVKESK. V was shortened by 11 bases and J by 7 bases, with 20 bases between the two germline ends. CDR3 sequence: CAGARGSPSEAFF. The CDR3 region has the DNA TGTGCCGGCGCCCGAGGAAGTCCTAGTGAAGCTTTCTTT.

On this clonotype itself: This sequence may be a read error, since a much larger clone differs from it by one base. The chain combines TRBV10-3 with TRBJ2-1; 8 nucleotides line up with TRBD1. Germline CDR1 and CDR2: ENHRY and SYGVKD. The CDR3 totals 14 residues. The CDR3 DNA reads TGTGCCATCAGTGAGCAGGGGGCTACCAATGGGCAGTTCTTC. This translates into CAISEQGATNGQFF.